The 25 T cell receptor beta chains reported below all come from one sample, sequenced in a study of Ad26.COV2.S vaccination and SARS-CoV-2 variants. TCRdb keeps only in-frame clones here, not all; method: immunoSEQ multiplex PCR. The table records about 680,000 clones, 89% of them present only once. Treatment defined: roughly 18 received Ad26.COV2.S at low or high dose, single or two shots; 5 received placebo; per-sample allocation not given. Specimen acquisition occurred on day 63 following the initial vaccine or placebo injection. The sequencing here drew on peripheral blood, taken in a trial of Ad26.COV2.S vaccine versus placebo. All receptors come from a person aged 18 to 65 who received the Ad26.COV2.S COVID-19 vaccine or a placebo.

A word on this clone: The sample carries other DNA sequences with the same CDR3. Here the CDR3 reads CASSRSGANVLTF. CDR3 bases: TGTGCCAGCAGCCGGTCCGGGGCCAACGTCCTGACTTTC. The V and J genes are TRBV7-3 and TRBJ2-6; D remains ambiguous. The CDR3 has 13 residues. Between the trimmed V and J ends, which lost 5 bases and 4 bases, there was a span of 6 bases. CDR1 SGHTA and CDR2 FQGTGA come from the germline V gene.

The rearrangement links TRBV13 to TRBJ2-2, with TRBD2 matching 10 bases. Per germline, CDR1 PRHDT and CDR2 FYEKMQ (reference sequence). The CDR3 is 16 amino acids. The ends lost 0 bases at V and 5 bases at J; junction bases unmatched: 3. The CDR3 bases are TGTGCCAGCAGCTTAGGGCTAGCGGGAGATACCGGGGAGCTGTTTTTT. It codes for CASSLGLAGDTGELFF.

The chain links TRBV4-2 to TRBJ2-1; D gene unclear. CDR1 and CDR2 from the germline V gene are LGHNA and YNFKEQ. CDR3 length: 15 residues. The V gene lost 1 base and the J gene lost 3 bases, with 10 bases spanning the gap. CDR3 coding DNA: TGTGCCAGCAGCCAAGGCCAGTTGAGCTACAATGAGCAGTTCTTC. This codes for CASSQGQLSYNEQFF.

CDR3 DNA sequence: TGTGCCAGCAGTGACGGGACAGGGGGCGCGTACGAGCAGTACTTC. Translating it yields CASSDGTGGAYEQYF. V and J are TRBV6-1 and TRBJ2-7; TRBD1 matches at 12 bases. With 3 bases clipped from V and 4 bases from J, the junction kept 4 bases outside the gene matches. From germline, CDR1 is MNHNS and CDR2 SASEGT. The CDR3 is made up of 15 amino acids.

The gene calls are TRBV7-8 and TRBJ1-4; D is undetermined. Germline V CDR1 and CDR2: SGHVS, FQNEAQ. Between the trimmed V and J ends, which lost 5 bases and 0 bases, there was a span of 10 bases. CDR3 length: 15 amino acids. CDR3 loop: CASSPGVATNEKLFF. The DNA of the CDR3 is TGTGCCAGCAGCCCCGGAGTTGCAACTAATGAAAAACTGTTTTTT. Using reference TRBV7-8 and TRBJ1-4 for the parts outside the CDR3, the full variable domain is GAGVSQSPRYKVAKRGQDVALRCDPISGHVSLFWYQQALGQGPEFLTYFQNEAQLDKSGLPSDRFFAERPEGSVSTLKIQRTQQEDSAVYLCASSPGVATNEKLFFGSGTQLSVL.

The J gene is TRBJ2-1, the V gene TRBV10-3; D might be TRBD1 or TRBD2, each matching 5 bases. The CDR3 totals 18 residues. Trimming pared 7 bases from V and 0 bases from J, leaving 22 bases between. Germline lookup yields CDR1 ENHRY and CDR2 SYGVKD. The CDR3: CAINRLGRDLSSYNEQFF. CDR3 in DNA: TGTGCCATCAACCGCCTTGGTCGGGACCTAAGCTCCTACAATGAGCAGTTCTTC.

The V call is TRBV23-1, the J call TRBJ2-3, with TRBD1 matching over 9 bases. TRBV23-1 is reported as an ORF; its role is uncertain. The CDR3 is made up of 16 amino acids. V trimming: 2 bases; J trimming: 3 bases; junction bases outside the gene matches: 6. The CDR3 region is CASSQPGTGSTDTQYF. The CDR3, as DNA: TGCGCCAGCAGTCAACCTGGGACAGGGTCAACAGATACGCAGTATTTT.

The CDR3 DNA sequence: TGTGCCAGCAGTTTGTCAGCTATGGAGCAGTACTTC. Protein sequence: CASSLSAMEQYF. The genes are TRBV12-3 or TRBV12-4 and TRBJ2-7; D not certain. The CDR3 runs 12 residues. Trimming pared 3 bases from V and 7 bases from J, leaving 10 bases between.

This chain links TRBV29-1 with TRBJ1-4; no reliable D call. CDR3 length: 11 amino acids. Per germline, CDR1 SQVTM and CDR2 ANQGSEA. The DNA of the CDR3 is TGCACCGGCGAGCGGGATGAAAAACTGTTTTTT. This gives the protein CTGERDEKLFF.

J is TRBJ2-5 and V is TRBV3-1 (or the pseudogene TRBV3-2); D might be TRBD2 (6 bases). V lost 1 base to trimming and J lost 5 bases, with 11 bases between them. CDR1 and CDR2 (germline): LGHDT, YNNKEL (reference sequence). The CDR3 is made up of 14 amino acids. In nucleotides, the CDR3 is TGTGCCAGCAGCCAAGCGGGAGTAGCGGAGACCCAGTACTTC. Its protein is CASSQAGVAETQYF.

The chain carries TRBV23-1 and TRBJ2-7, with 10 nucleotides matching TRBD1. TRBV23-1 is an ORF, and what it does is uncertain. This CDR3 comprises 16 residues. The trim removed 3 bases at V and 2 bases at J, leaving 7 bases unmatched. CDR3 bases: TGCGCCAGCAGTCACGGGGACAGGGGATTAGCCTACGAGCAGTACTTC. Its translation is CASSHGDRGLAYEQYF.

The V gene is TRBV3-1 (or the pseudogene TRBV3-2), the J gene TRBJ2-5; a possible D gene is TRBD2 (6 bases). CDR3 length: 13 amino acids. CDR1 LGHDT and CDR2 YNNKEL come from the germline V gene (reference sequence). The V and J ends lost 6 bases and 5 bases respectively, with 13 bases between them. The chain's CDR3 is CASSLGGLETQYF. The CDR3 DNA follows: TGTGCCAGCAGTCTAGGAGGGTTGGAGACCCAGTACTTC.

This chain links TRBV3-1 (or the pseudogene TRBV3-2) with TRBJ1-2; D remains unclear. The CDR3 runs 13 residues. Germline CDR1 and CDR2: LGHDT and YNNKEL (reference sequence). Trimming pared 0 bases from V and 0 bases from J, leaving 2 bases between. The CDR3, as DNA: TGTGCCAGCAGCCAAGAGTCTAACTATGGCTACACCTTC. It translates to CASSQESNYGYTF.

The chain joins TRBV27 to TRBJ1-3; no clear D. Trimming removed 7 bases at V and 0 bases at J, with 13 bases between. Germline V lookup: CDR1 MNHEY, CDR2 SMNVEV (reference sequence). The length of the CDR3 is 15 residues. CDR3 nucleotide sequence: TGTGCCAGCATCATGACCGCCGACTCTGGAAACACCATATATTTT. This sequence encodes CASIMTADSGNTIYF.

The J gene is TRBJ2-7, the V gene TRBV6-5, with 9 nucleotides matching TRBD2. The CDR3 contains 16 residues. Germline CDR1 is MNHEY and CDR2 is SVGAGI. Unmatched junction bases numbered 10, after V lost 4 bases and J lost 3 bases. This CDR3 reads CASSSYAGTSSYEQYF. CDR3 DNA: TGTGCCAGCAGTTCCTACGCCGGGACTAGCAGCTACGAGCAGTACTTC.

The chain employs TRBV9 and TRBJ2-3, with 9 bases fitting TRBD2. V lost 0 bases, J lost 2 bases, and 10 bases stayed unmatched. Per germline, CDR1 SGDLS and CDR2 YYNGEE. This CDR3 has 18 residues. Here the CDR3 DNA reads TGTGCCAGCAGCGTAGGAAGGGCGGGAGGGATTCTCACAGATACGCAGTATTTT. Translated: CASSVGRAGGILTDTQYF.

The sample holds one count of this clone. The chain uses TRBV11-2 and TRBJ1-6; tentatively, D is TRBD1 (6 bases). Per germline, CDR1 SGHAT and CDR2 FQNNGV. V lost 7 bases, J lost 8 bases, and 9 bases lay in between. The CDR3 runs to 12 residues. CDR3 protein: CASTQGYSPLHF. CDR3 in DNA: TGTGCCAGCACCCAGGGGTATTCACCCCTCCACTTT.

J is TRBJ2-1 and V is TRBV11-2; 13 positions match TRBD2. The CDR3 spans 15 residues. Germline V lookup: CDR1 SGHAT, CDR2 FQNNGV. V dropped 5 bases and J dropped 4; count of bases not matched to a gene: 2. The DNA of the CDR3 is TGTGCCAGCAGCCGGACTAGCGGGAGTTACAATGAGCAGTTCTTC. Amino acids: CASSRTSGSYNEQFF.

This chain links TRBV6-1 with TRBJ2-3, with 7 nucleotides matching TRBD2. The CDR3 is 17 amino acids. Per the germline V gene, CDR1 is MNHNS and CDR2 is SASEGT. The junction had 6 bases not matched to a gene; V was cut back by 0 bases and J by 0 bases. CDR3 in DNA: TGTGCCAGCAGTGAAGCCGGGACTACCTCTAGCACAGATACGCAGTATTTT. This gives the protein CASSEAGTTSSTDTQYF.

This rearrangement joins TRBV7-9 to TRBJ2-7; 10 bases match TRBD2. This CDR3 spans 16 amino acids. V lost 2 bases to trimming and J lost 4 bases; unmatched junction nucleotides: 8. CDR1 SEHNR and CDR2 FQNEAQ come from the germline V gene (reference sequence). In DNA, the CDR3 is TGTGCCAGCAGCTTAAGAGGGACTAGCGAGAAGTACGAGCAGTACTTC. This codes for CASSLRGTSEKYEQYF.

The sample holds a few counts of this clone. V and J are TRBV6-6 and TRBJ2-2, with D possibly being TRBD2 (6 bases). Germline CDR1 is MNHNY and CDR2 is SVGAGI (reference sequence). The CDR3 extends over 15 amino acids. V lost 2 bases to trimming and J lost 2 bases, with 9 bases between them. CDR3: CASSYIGTNTGELFF. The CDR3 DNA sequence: TGTGCCAGCAGTTACATCGGGACTAACACCGGGGAGCTGTTTTTT.

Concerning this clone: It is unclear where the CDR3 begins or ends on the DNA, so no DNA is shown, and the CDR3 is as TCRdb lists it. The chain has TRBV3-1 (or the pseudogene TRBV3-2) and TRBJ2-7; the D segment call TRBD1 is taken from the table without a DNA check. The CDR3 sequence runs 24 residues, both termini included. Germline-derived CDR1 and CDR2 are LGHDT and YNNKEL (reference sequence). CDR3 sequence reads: CASSPKICASSQVRRPRDWHEQYF.

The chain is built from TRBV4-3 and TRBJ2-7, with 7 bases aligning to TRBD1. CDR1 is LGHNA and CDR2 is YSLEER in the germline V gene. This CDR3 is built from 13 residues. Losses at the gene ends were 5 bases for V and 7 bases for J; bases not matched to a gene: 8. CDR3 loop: CASSGYRGGEQYF. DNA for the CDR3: TGCGCCAGCAGCGGCTACAGGGGTGGGGAGCAGTACTTC.

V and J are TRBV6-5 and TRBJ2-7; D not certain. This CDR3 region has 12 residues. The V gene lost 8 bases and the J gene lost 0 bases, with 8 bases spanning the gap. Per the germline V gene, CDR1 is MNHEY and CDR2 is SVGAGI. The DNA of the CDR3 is TGTGCCAGCGGGATTGCCTCCTACGAGCAGTACTTC. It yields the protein CASGIASYEQYF.

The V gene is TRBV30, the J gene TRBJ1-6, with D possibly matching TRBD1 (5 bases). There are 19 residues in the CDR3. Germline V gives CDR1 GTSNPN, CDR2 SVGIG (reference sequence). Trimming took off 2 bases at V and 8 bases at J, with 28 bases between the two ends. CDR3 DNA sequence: TGTGCCTGGAGTAAGGGTACGCCGTTATCTACGCGAGGGGATTCACCCCTCCACTTT. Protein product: CAWSKGTPLSTRGDSPLHF.